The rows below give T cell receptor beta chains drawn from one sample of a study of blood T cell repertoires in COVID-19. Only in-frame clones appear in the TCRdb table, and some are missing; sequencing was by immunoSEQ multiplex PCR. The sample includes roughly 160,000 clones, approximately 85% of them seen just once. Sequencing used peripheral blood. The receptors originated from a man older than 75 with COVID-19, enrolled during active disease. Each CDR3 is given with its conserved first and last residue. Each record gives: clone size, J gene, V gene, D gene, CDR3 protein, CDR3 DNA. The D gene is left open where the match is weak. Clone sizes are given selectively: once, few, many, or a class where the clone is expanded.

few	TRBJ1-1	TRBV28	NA	CASSYIATEAFF	TGTGCCAGCAGTTACATAGCCACTGAAGCTTTCTTT
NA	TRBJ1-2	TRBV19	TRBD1	CASSIIQGAEGYTF	TGTGCCAGTAGTATCATACAGGGGGCAGAAGGCTACACCTTC
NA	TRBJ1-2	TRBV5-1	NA	CASSLGMGPYGYTF	TGCGCCAGCAGCTTGGGTATGGGGCCCTATGGCTACACCTTC
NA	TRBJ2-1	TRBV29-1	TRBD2	CSVWGGESSYNEQFF	TGCAGCGTCTGGGGGGGAGAAAGCTCCTACAATGAGCAGTTCTTC
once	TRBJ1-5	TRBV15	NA	CATSRDQQPQHF	TGTGCCACCAGCAGAGATCAACAGCCCCAGCATTTT
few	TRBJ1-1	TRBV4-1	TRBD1	CASSQGTGQGDTEAFF	TGCGCCAGCAGCCAAGGGACGGGACAGGGGGACACTGAAGCTTTCTTT
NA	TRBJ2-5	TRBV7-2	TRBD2	CASSLVGGVSMTQYF	TGTGCCAGCAGCTTAGTGGGGGGGGTCTCGATGACCCAGTACTTC
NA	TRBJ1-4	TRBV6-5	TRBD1	CATRDRGFEKLFF	TGTGCCACCCGGGACAGGGGTTTCGAAAAACTGTTTTTT
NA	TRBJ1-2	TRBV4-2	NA	CASSQEFATAIYYGYTF	TGTGCCAGCAGCCAAGAATTTGCGACAGCCATTTACTATGGCTACACCTTC
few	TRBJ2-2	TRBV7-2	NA	CASSHWAGAGELFF	TGTGCCAGCAGCCACTGGGCAGGGGCCGGGGAGCTGTTTTTT
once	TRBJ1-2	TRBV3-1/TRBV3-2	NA	CASSPGGSRSTF	TGTGCCAGCAGCCCGGGGGGGAGTAGGTCCACCTTC
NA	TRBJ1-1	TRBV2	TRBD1	CASSWDRSDGAFF	TGTGCCAGCAGTTGGGACAGATCGGACGGAGCTTTCTTT
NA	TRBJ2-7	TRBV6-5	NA	CASNLPYRSYEQYF	TGTGCCAGCAATCTCCCCTACAGGTCTTACGAGCAGTACTTC
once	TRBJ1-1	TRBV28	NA	CASSRGAVPEAFF	TGTGCCAGCAGTCGGGGAGCAGTCCCTGAAGCTTTCTTT
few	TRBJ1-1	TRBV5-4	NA	CASSLGAGPVAEAFF	TGTGCCAGCAGCTTGGGGGCGGGCCCCGTCGCTGAAGCTTTCTTT
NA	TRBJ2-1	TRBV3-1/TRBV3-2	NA	CASSPLRGGFGEQFF	TGTGCCAGCAGCCCGTTGAGGGGGGGCTTTGGTGAGCAGTTCTTC
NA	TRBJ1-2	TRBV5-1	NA	CASSPGTNYGYTF	TGCGCCAGCAGCCCCGGGACAAACTATGGCTACACCTTC
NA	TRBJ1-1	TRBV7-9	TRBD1	CASSWDRVSTEAFF	TGTGCCAGCAGCTGGGACAGGGTGAGCACTGAAGCTTTCTTT
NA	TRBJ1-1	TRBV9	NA	CASSVQMANTEAFF	TGTGCCAGCAGCGTGCAAATGGCAAACACTGAAGCTTTCTTT
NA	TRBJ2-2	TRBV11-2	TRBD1	CASSAGQGTGELFF	TGTGCCAGCAGCGCGGGACAGGGAACCGGGGAGCTGTTTTTT
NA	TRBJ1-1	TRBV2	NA	CASVRGGEDTEAFF	TGTGCCAGCGTCCGCGGGGGAGAAGACACTGAAGCTTTCTTT
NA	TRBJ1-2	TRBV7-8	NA	CASSLVSRGNYGYTF	TGTGCCAGCAGCTTAGTAAGCAGGGGTAACTATGGCTACACCTTC
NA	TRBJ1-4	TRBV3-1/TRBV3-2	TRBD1	CASSQGTGWINEKLFF	TGTGCCAGCAGCCAAGGGACAGGGTGGATCAATGAAAAACTGTTTTTT
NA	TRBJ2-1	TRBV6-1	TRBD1	CASSSGTGGNEQFF	TGTGCCAGCAGTTCCGGGACAGGGGGCAATGAGCAGTTCTTC
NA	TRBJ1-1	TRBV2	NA	CASSEPQGNTEAFF	TGTGCCAGCAGTGAACCACAGGGGAACACTGAAGCTTTCTTT
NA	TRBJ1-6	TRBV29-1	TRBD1	CSARDSNSPLHF	TGCAGCGCCCGGGACAGCAATTCACCCCTCCACTTT
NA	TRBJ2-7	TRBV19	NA	CASSMTVSYEQYF	TGTGCCAGTAGTATGACAGTCTCCTACGAGCAGTACTTC
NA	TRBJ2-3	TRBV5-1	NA	CASSLDTTDTQYF	TGCGCCAGCAGCTTGGACACCACAGATACGCAGTATTTT
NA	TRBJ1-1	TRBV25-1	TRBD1	CASSEPGQLNTEAFF	TGTGCCAGCAGTGAACCGGGACAGTTGAACACTGAAGCTTTCTTT
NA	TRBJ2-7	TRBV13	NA	CASSFGQSYEQYF	TGTGCCAGCAGCTTTGGACAGTCCTACGAGCAGTACTTC
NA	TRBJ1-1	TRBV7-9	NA	CASSFSSGGEAFF	TGTGCCAGCAGCTTTAGTTCCGGGGGTGAAGCTTTCTTT
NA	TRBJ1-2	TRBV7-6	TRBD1	CASSPGQGNYGYTF	TGTGCCAGCAGCCCGGGACAGGGAAACTATGGCTACACCTTC
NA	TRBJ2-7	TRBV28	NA	CASSPTAPSSYEQYF	TGTGCCAGCAGTCCGACAGCACCTAGCTCCTACGAGCAGTACTTC
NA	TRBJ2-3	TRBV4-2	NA	CASSQEARGTDTQYF	TGTGCCAGCAGCCAAGAGGCCAGGGGCACAGATACGCAGTATTTT
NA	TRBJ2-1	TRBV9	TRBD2	CASSGSGGVYNEQFF	TGTGCCAGCAGCGGTAGCGGGGGGGTTTACAATGAGCAGTTCTTC
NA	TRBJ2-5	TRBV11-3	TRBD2	CASSLGLAHQETQYF	TGTGCCAGCAGCTTAGGACTAGCCCACCAAGAGACCCAGTACTTC
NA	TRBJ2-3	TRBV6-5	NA	CASSLQQTSTDTQYF	TGTGCCAGCAGCCTACAGCAAACTAGCACAGATACGCAGTATTTT